A single sample gave rise to the 28 T cell receptor beta chains below, sequenced in a study of blood T cells in healthy people across ages. The second PCR ran roughly 6 to 11 cycles with a sample-barcoded 5' primer and J-beta primers. TCRdb re-analysed the 5' RACE reads in MiXCR, keeping a single row per CDR3 protein. The sample includes 920,000 or so distinct CDR3 sequences, more than 35% seen only once; the top ten take over 15%. The material sequenced was blood. The receptors were sampled from a woman aged 55-75 years in good health.

This chain joins TRBV5-1 and TRBJ1-6; no clear D. CDR1 SGHRS and CDR2 YFSETQ come from the germline V gene. Deletions cut 0 bases from V and 8 bases from J, with 15 bases between. This CDR3 comprises 16 residues. The CDR3 reads CASSLEADLPDSPLHF. CDR3 in DNA: TGCGCCAGCAGCTTGGAGGCAGACCTTCCAGATTCACCCCTCCACTTT.

The table lists this clonotype with a few counts. The genes are TRBV4-1 and TRBJ1-1, with D perhaps TRBD1 (5 bases). The V gene's germline CDR1 is MGHRA and CDR2 YSYEKL. Trimming stripped 3 bases from V and 1 base from J, with 15 bases between. The CDR3 is 16 residues long. The DNA for the CDR3 is TGCGCCAGCAGCCAGGATCCGGGACGGACGAACACTGAAGCTTTCTTT. Amino acids: CASSQDPGRTNTEAFF.

The chain couples TRBV3-1 to TRBJ1-2, with TRBD1 identical over 9 bases. Germline values: CDR1 LGHDT, CDR2 YNNKEL (reference sequence). There are 15 residues in the CDR3. Trimming at V came to 4 bases and at J to 1 base, leaving 4 bases not matched to a gene. The CDR3: CASSPGTGINYGYTF. CDR3 nucleotides: TGTGCCAGCAGCCCAGGGACAGGGATTAACTATGGCTACACCTTC.

The rearrangement links TRBV29-1 to TRBJ2-5, with TRBD1 matching over 8 bases. The germline V gene encodes CDR1 SQVTM and CDR2 ANQGSEA. After removal of 6 bases from V and 5 bases from J, the junction contained 14 bases not matched to a gene. The CDR3 extends over 15 amino acids. CDR3 nucleotides: TGCAGCGTCTTCCCGACAGGGGATGTCGACGAGACCCAGTACTTC. It encodes CSVFPTGDVDETQYF.

This clonotype appeared a few times. The V call is TRBV2, the J call TRBJ2-3, with 11 positions matching TRBD1. This CDR3 is built from 16 residues. V trimming: 1 base; J trimming: 9 bases; junction bases outside the gene matches: 9. CDR1 and CDR2 from the germline V gene are SNHLY and FYNNEI. In DNA form, the CDR3 reads TGTGCCAGCAGTGAAGGTGGTGGACAGGGGGCTCGAACGCAGTATTTT. Translated: CASSEGGGQGARTQYF.

A few counts support this clonotype. The rearrangement uses TRBV2 and TRBJ2-7; 10 bases map to TRBD2. Germline V gene data show CDR1 as SNHLY and CDR2 as FYNNEI. J was trimmed by 5 bases and V by 1 base; bases with no gene match: 5. The CDR3 has 15 amino acids. The CDR3 region has the DNA TGTGCCAGCAGTGAAGATAGCGGGAGGTCCCACGAGCAGTACTTC. This sequence encodes CASSEDSGRSHEQYF.

The gene calls are TRBV28 and TRBJ2-1; 9 bases are shared with TRBD2. Germline V gene data show CDR1 as MDHEN and CDR2 as SYDVKM. With V trimmed by 5 bases and J by 8 bases, 7 bases remained unmatched. This CDR3 is 14 amino acids long. CDR3 coding DNA: TGTGCCAGCAGTCCGGGACTAGCTGTCGATGAGCAGTTCTTC. It yields the protein CASSPGLAVDEQFF.

The sample holds many counts of this clonotype. The chain combines TRBV29-1 with TRBJ2-7; D possibly corresponds to TRBD2 (6 bases). Germline V gene lookup returns CDR1 SQVTM and CDR2 ANQGSEA. Trimming took off 6 bases at V and 0 bases at J, with 9 bases between the two ends. This CDR3 comprises 12 residues. The CDR3 coding sequence is TGCAGCGTCGCGGGGTCCTCCTACGAGCAGTACTTC. The encoded protein is CSVAGSSYEQYF.

V and J are TRBV12-3 or TRBV12-4 and TRBJ1-5, with D perhaps TRBD1 (5 bases). V was clipped by 2 bases and J by 6 bases, with 14 bases between them. The CDR3 spans 15 residues. CDR3 loop: CASSLWQGRSQPQHF. DNA for the CDR3: TGTGCCAGCAGTTTATGGCAGGGACGGAGTCAGCCCCAGCATTTT.

The chain joins TRBV20-1 to TRBJ1-1, with 8 nucleotides matching TRBD1. The CDR3 is 13 residues long. J gave up 5 bases and V 5 bases, and 7 bases lay outside the gene matches. Germline V gene lookup returns CDR1 DFQATT and CDR2 SNEGSKA (reference sequence). The CDR3 sequence is CSALQGGGTEAFF. The DNA for the CDR3 is TGCAGTGCTTTACAGGGGGGTGGGACTGAAGCTTTCTTT.

The chain links TRBV2 to TRBJ2-2, with D tentatively TRBD1 (6 bases). Trimming left V 8 bases short and J 1 base short, with 23 bases between. The CDR3 is 18 amino acids. Germline loops: CDR1 SNHLY, CDR2 FYNNEI. CDR3 nucleotides: TGTGCCAGCCATTCACCCCTCGTCGGGACATTGAACACCGGGGAGCTGTTTTTT. Translating it yields CASHSPLVGTLNTGELFF.

CDR3 in DNA: TGTGCCAGCAGCCCCCCGGTTGGGGAGACACGCACTGAAGCTTTCTTT. It yields the protein CASSPPVGETRTEAFF. V is TRBV7-9 and J is TRBJ1-1; D is unresolved. CDR1 is SEHNR and CDR2 is FQNEAQ in the germline V gene (reference sequence). The CDR3 extends over 16 amino acids. V lost 5 bases, J lost 4 bases, and 20 bases lay in between.

This clonotype was picked up a small number of times. The J gene is TRBJ2-7, the V gene TRBV29-1; 8 bases agree with TRBD1. This CDR3 comprises 12 residues. The junction had 6 bases not matched to a gene; V was cut back by 4 bases and J by 7 bases. Germline V gene data show CDR1 as SQVTM and CDR2 as ANQGSEA. The CDR3: CSVGQGAAEQYF. The CDR3 DNA sequence: TGCAGCGTTGGGCAGGGGGCTGCTGAGCAGTACTTC.

This clonotype was seen once. The V and J genes are TRBV20-1 and TRBJ2-1; D not certain. V was clipped by 5 bases and J by 5 bases, with 7 bases between them. CDR3 length equals 11 residues. CDR1 DFQATT and CDR2 SNEGSKA come from the germline V gene (reference sequence). CDR3 residues: CSALKDNEQFF. The CDR3 coding sequence is TGCAGTGCTCTAAAAGACAATGAGCAGTTCTTC.

This clonotype was seen only a few times. The V and J genes are TRBV28 and TRBJ2-7; 10 nucleotides match TRBD1. Per germline, CDR1 MDHEN and CDR2 SYDVKM. Trimming took 1 base from V and 6 from J; bases not matched to a gene: 3. The CDR3 extends over 14 amino acids. CDR3: CASSLSRTGGEQYF. CDR3 bases: TGTGCCAGCAGTTTATCGAGGACAGGGGGCGAGCAGTACTTC.

The chain employs TRBV7-3 and TRBJ1-2; D gene uncertain. V was shortened by 5 bases and J by 4 bases, with 14 bases between the two germline ends. The CDR3 loop spans 14 amino acids. The germline gives CDR1 SGHTA, CDR2 FQGTGA. The DNA of the CDR3 is TGTGCCAGCAGCCACCGCCCGGAGGTCTATGGCTACACCTTC. Protein product: CASSHRPEVYGYTF. The complete variable domain, with remaining parts taken from reference TRBV7-3 and TRBJ1-2, reads GAGVSQTPSNKVTEKGKYVELRCDPISGHTALYWYRQSLGQGPEFLIYFQGTGAADDSGLPNDRFFAVRPEGSVSTLKIQRTERGDSAVYLCASSHRPEVYGYTFGSGTRLTVV.

V usage is TRBV10-2 and J usage is TRBJ2-3; 7 bases agree with TRBD2. After removal of 8 bases from V and 2 bases from J, the junction contained 10 bases not matched to a gene. Per germline, CDR1 WSHSY and CDR2 SAAADI. The CDR3 runs to 15 residues. Written as DNA, the CDR3 is TGCGCCAGCCACTCAGCGGGGCCCCTCACAGATACGCAGTATTTT. Translating gives CASHSAGPLTDTQYF.

The J gene is TRBJ1-5, the V gene TRBV11-2; a weak D match, TRBD1 (5 bases). Trimming removed 5 bases from V and 5 bases from J, with 13 bases in between. Germline CDR1 reads SGHAT; CDR2 reads FQNNGV. This CDR3 comprises 14 residues. CDR3 coding DNA: TGTGCCAGCAGCCGGGGACTTGCTGATCAGCCCCAGCATTTT. Translation: CASSRGLADQPQHF.

The chain joins TRBV15 to TRBJ2-5; 9 positions match TRBD1. The CDR3 is 17 amino acids. V shed 1 base and J 11 bases; nucleotides not matched to a gene: 17. Per germline, CDR1 LNHNV and CDR2 YYDKDF (reference sequence). In DNA, the CDR3 is TGTGCCACCAGCAGAGTAGCCTCGACAGGGGGAGAAGGAGAGCAGTACTTC. Protein sequence: CATSRVASTGGEGEQYF. The variable domain in full, with the rest retrieved from reference TRBV15 and TRBJ2-5, is DAMVIQNPRYQVTQFGKPVTLSCSQTLNHNVMYWYQQKSSQAPKLLFHYYDKDFNNEADTPDNFQSRRPNTSFCFLDIRSPGLGDTAMYLCATSRVASTGGEGEQYFGPGTRLLVL.

This chain joins TRBV4-2 and TRBJ1-2; the match to TRBD1 covers 10 bases. Germline lookup yields CDR1 LGHNA and CDR2 YNFKEQ. After removal of 3 bases from V and 2 bases from J, the junction contained 9 bases not matched to a gene. CDR3 length equals 17 residues. The CDR3 DNA follows: TGTGCCAGCAGCCAGGGACAGGGGATCCTCAAGAACTATGGCTACACCTTC. It yields the protein CASSQGQGILKNYGYTF.

The chain couples TRBV28 to TRBJ2-3, with D tentatively TRBD1 (6 bases). CDR3 size: 17 residues. In germline, CDR1 is MDHEN, CDR2 SYDVKM. V lost 2 bases, J lost 1 base, and 16 bases lay in between. This chain's CDR3 is CASSLEILDSGTDTQYF. The DNA for the CDR3 is TGTGCCAGCAGTTTAGAGATACTGGACAGTGGCACAGATACGCAGTATTTT.

The chain employs TRBV12-3 or TRBV12-4 and TRBJ2-7, with 7 bases fitting TRBD2. The J segment lost 2 bases and the V segment lost 6 bases, leaving 7 bases of the junction unmatched. The CDR3 is made up of 14 amino acids. This CDR3 reads CASRPTGGTYEQYF. The CDR3 DNA is TGTGCCAGCAGACCAACGGGAGGTACCTACGAGCAGTACTTC.

The table lists this clonotype with a count of one. The rearrangement joins TRBV20-1 to TRBJ1-6, with a tentative D call TRBD1 (5 bases). Germline CDR1 is DFQATT and CDR2 is SNEGSKA (reference sequence). The V end was cut by 1 base, the J end by 4 bases, with 8 bases between. The length of the CDR3 is 14 residues. The CDR3, as DNA: TGCAGTGCTAGAGGGGAGGGGTATAATTCACCCCTCCACTTT. Encoded protein: CSARGEGYNSPLHF.

This chain links TRBV20-1 with TRBJ1-5; 9 bases map to TRBD1. This CDR3 contains 13 residues. The germline gives CDR1 DFQATT, CDR2 SNEGSKA (reference sequence). The J segment lost 7 bases and the V segment lost 5 bases, leaving 6 bases of the junction unmatched. The CDR3 loop is CSAPDRGGQPQHF. DNA of the CDR3: TGCAGTGCTCCGGACAGGGGCGGACAGCCCCAGCATTTT.

This chain links TRBV27 with TRBJ2-4; D is tentatively TRBD1 or TRBD2 (5 bases each). The J call may be faulty, since TRBJ2-7 better matches the DNA end. This CDR3 is 15 amino acids long. Looked up from germline, CDR1 is MNHEY and CDR2 is SMNVEV (reference sequence). The CDR3, as DNA: TGTGCCAGCAGTCCCCGGGACGGACGATTCTACGAGCAGTACTTC. Amino acid sequence: CASSPRDGRFYEQYF.

Notes on this clonotype: An end of the junction differs from the germline gene, which may be a read error. The V gene is TRBV6-2 or TRBV6-3, the J gene TRBJ2-7, with D uncertain. This CDR3 contains 11 residues. Per the germline V gene, CDR1 is MNHEY and CDR2 is SVGEGT. The CDR3, as DNA: TGTGCCAGCAGTTACCCGGGCTATATGAATTTC. Protein sequence: CASSYPGYMNF.

As concerns this clonotype: A single base separates this from a much larger clone, so it may be a read error. In DNA form, the CDR3 reads TGTGTCAGCAGTGACTCGCCGGGTTGGGAGCAGTACTTC. This translates into CVSSDSPGWEQYF. V and J are TRBV6-4 and TRBJ2-5, with D perhaps matching TRBD2 (5 bases). The CDR3 length is 13 residues. Germline-derived CDR1 and CDR2 are MRHNA and SNTAGT.

This clonotype has more than one count but fewer than ten. The chain carries TRBV5-1 and TRBJ2-5; possibly TRBD1 for D (5 bases). The assigned J gene may be wrong: the sequence end matches TRBJ2-7 better. From germline, CDR1 is SGHRS and CDR2 YFSETQ. The CDR3 is 14 amino acids. The CDR3 nucleotides read TGCGCCAGCAGCTTGGATGTCAGGGCCTACGAGCAGTACTTC. Its translation is CASSLDVRAYEQYF.